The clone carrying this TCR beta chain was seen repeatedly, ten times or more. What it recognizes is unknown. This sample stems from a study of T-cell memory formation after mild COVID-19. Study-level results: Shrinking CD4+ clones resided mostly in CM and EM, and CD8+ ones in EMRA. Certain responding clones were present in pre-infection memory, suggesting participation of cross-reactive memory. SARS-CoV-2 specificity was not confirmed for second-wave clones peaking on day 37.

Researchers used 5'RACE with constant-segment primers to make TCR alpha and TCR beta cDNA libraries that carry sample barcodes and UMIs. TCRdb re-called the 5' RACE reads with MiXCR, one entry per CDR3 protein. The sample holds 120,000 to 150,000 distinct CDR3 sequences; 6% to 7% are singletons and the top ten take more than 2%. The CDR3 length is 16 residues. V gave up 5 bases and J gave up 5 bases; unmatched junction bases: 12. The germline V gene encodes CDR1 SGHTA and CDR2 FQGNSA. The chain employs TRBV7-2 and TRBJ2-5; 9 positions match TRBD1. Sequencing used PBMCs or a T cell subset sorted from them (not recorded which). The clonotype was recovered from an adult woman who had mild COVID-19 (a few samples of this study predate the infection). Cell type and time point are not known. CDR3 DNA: TGTGCCAGCAGCGTAGGACAGGGGAATATTATCGAGACCCAGTACTTC. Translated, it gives CASSVGQGNIIETQYF.